This entry concerns a single T cell receptor (beta chain). Trimming took 5 bases from V and 5 from J, leaving 19 bases between them. Germline-derived CDR1 and CDR2 are MDHEN and SYDVKM. This CDR3 has 16 amino acids. This entry belongs to a study of blood T cell repertoires in COVID-19. Study-level information: The study drew acute and convalescent COVID-19 samples from the United States, Italy and Spain. The cDNA or gDNA used as material had been derived from T cells, B-cell-depleted T cells, or PBMCs.

As processed by the authors: Estimation of nucleated cell counts relied on the amplification of reference gene primers. Data came from immunoSEQ multiplex PCR; TCRdb stores just in-frame clones and leaves some out. Clonal size and the V and J genes are those of that table, whereas D and trimming came from the DNA. The table has tens of thousands of clones, 85% seen once. Sample: peripheral blood. This clonotype originated in a man in his fifties or sixties with active COVID-19. The chain employs TRBV28 and TRBJ2-1; D might be TRBD2 (6 bases). The CDR3 region is CASSPLRASANNEQFF. The DNA of the CDR3 is TGTGCCAGCAGTCCTTTAAGGGCTAGCGCTAACAATGAGCAGTTCTTC.